These T cell receptor beta chains were read from a single sample in a study of PD-1 blockade in classical Hodgkin lymphoma. TCRdb's copy holds only in-frame clones and misses some; the assay was immunoSEQ multiplex PCR. The sample comprises fewer than 100,000 clones, around 90% of which are singletons, and about 20% rests with the top ten. The sequencing used peripheral blood mononuclear cells (PBMCs), collected at baseline. The origin of the receptors is a human donor with classical Hodgkin lymphoma. The CDR3 runs from the conserved cysteine through the conserved F or W. A D gene is named only where the DNA matches it firmly. Expanded clones are given a class, and other clones once, few, many or no size at all.

d_gene | j_gene | abundance | len | v_gene | CDR3nt | CDR3aa
TRBD1 | TRBJ1-5 | - | 14 | TRBV2 | TGTGCCAGCGGCCGGGACAGGGGTCATCAGCCCCAGCATTTT | CASGRDRGHQPQHF
TRBD1 | TRBJ1-2 | - | 15 | TRBV7-9 | TGTGCCAGCAGCTTAGCAATTCGACAGGGAGATGGCTACACCTTC | CASSLAIRQGDGYTF
- | TRBJ1-2 | few | 14 | TRBV10-3 | TGTGCCATCAGTGAGTCGCCGGCTAACTATGGCTACACCTTC | CAISESPANYGYTF
TRBD2 | TRBJ2-2 | - | 20 | TRBV4-3 | TGCGCCAGCAGCCAAGATCGACGGTCCGCTAGCGGGAGCTTTACCGGGGAGCTGTTTTTT | CASSQDRRSASGSFTGELFF
- | TRBJ1-1 | - | 13 | TRBV5-4 | TGTGCCAGCAGCCTCCAGGACAGACCTGAAGCTTTCTTT | CASSLQDRPEAFF
- | TRBJ1-2 | once | 15 | TRBV6-1 | TGTGCCAGCAGCATGTACCCGGGAGCGGGTTATGGCTACACCTTC | CASSMYPGAGYGYTF
- | TRBJ1-1 | - | 14 | TRBV10-1 | TGCGCCAGCAGTGACGGTCGGGCGAACACTGAAGCTTTCTTT | CASSDGRANTEAFF
- | TRBJ1-2 | once | 16 | TRBV28 | TGTGCCAGCAGTTCCCCCGGGGAGGGAGGAGGCTATGGCTACACCTTC | CASSSPGEGGGYGYTF
- | TRBJ2-1 | - | 16 | TRBV18 | TGTGCCAGCTCACCACTGGCCACTCAGGCCTACAATGAGCAGTTCTTC | CASSPLATQAYNEQFF
- | TRBJ1-2 | - | 12 | TRBV6-7 | TGTGCCAGCATACCGCGGGCCTATGGCTACACCTTC | CASIPRAYGYTF
- | TRBJ2-2 | - | 18 | TRBV12-5 | TGTGCTAGTGGTTCAATCGGGCATGAGGGGACGAACACCGGGGAGCTGTTTTTT | CASGSIGHEGTNTGELFF
- | TRBJ2-3 | once | 16 | TRBV7-8 | TGTGCCAGCAGCTTAGAACTTCCTTCCGGAAGAGATACGCAGTATTTT | CASSLELPSGRDTQYF
TRBD2 | TRBJ2-2 | - | 12 | TRBV27 | TGTGCCAGCAGCCCGGGGGGCGGGGAGCTGTTTTTT | CASSPGGGELFF
- | TRBJ1-1 | - | 17 | TRBV5-1 | TGCGCCAGCAGCTTGGTTTCATTCCAGAGTTGGGACACTGAAGCTTTCTTT | CASSLVSFQSWDTEAFF
- | TRBJ2-7 | - | 16 | TRBV28 | TGTGCCAGCAGTGTCCCTTACGTGGGCACCGCCTACGAGCAGTACTTC | CASSVPYVGTAYEQYF
- | TRBJ2-3 | - | 14 | TRBV15 | TGTGCCACCGGAAAGGGGCGGTTTGCAGATACGCAGTATTTT | CATGKGRFADTQYF
TRBD1 | TRBJ1-3 | - | 15 | TRBV18 | TGTGCCAGCTCACCACTCGACAGGGCTGGAAACACCATATATTTT | CASSPLDRAGNTIYF
- | TRBJ2-7 | - | 12 | TRBV28 | TGTGCCAGCAGTTGGGGGGTCTACGAGCAGTACTTC | CASSWGVYEQYF
- | TRBJ1-1 | - | 14 | TRBV6-5 | TGTGCCAGCAGTTATAGGTTCGGGGTCAGTGAAGCTTTCTTT | CASSYRFGVSEAFF
TRBD1 | TRBJ1-2 | - | 15 | TRBV7-2 | TGTGCCAGCAGCTCGAACAGGGGAGGTGACTATGGCTACACCTTC | CASSSNRGGDYGYTF
- | TRBJ1-4 | - | 14 | TRBV23-1 | TGCGCCAGCAGTCGAGGGACCGTGTTTGGGGAACTGTTTTTT | CASSRGTVFGELFF
- | TRBJ1-2 | - | 12 | TRBV29-1 | TGCAGCGCGCTCGTAACGTGGCATAACCACACCTTC | CSALVTWHNHTF
- | TRBJ2-2 | - | 16 | TRBV30 | TGTGCCGGGAGCTCGGACACCAGGGGTGTGGGCGGGGAGCTGTTTTTT | CAGSSDTRGVGGELFF
- | TRBJ1-5 | - | 14 | TRBV2 | TGTGCCAGCAGTGCGGGACTGATCAATCAGCCCCAGCATTTT | CASSAGLINQPQHF
TRBD1 | TRBJ2-7 | - | 16 | TRBV14 | TGTGCCAGCAAGCCCCCAGGGACAGGGATTCCCTACGAGCAGTACTTC | CASKPPGTGIPYEQYF
- | TRBJ1-1 | - | 15 | TRBV18 | TGTGCCAGCTCACCCTCAGGGGCAGGGGACACTGAAGCTTTCTTT | CASSPSGAGDTEAFF
- | TRBJ2-2 | - | 14 | TRBV4-1 | TGCGCCAGCAGCCAAGTTATGTCCACCGGGGAGCTGTTTTTT | CASSQVMSTGELFF
- | TRBJ2-7 | - | 13 | TRBV5-1 | TGCGCCAGCAGCTTGGACAGGGCGGACGAGCAGTACTTC | CASSLDRADEQYF
TRBD1 | TRBJ2-2 | - | 17 | TRBV30 | TGTGCCTGGAGGGAACTCCGCGGGACAGGGTGGGCCGGGGAGCTGTTTTTT | CAWRELRGTGWAGELFF
TRBD1 | TRBJ1-2 | - | 12 | TRBV28 | TGTGCCAGCAGGGGGACAGGGTCTGGCTACACCTTC | CASRGTGSGYTF
- | TRBJ1-2 | - | 13 | TRBV5-1 | TGCGCCAGCAGCTTGGATTCGGGCTATGGCTACACCTTC | CASSLDSGYGYTF
- | TRBJ2-3 | - | 14 | TRBV19 | TGTGCCAGTAGTAGACAGGGAGGGACAGATACGCAGTATTTT | CASSRQGGTDTQYF
- | TRBJ2-7 | - | 15 | TRBV5-1 | TGCGCCAGCAGCAGAGAAAACAGCCCCCCCTACGAGCAGTACTTC | CASSRENSPPYEQYF
- | TRBJ2-5 | - | 15 | TRBV5-1 | TGCGCCAGCAGCTCCGACCAGCGGAGAGGGGAGACCCAGTACTTC | CASSSDQRRGETQYF
- | TRBJ2-7 | - | 15 | TRBV5-1 | TGCGCCAGCAGCACGAATGGCCAAGCCGCCTACGAGCAGTACTTC | CASSTNGQAAYEQYF
- | TRBJ2-1 | - | 19 | TRBV7-2 | TGTGCCAGCAGCTCCCCGACTGCGGGGAAGAGGAGCTCCTACAATGAGCAGTTCTTC | CASSSPTAGKRSSYNEQFF
- | TRBJ2-4 | - | 18 | TRBV5-1 | TGCGCCAGCAGCACAAGGGGGGGTTCCTCACTAGCCAAAAACATTCAGTACTTC | CASSTRGGSSLAKNIQYF
- | TRBJ2-2 | - | 17 | TRBV4-1 | TGCGCCAGCAGCCAAGATGCTTCCCTCGCGAACACCGGGGAGCTGTTTTTT | CASSQDASLANTGELFF
- | TRBJ2-1 | - | 11 | TRBV20-1 | TGCAGTGCTAGGAGGGAAGGGGAGCAGTTCTTC | CSARREGEQFF
- | TRBJ1-4 | once | 12 | TRBV5-1 | TGCGCCAGCAGCGACAGAGGAGAAAAACTGTTTTTT | CASSDRGEKLFF
- | TRBJ1-1 | - | 15 | TRBV28 | TGTGCCAGCAGTTTATCAGGGTCCTTGAACACTGAAGCTTTCTTT | CASSLSGSLNTEAFF
TRBD1 | TRBJ1-2 | few | 15 | TRBV28 | TGTGCCAGCAGTAGGCCGGGACAGGGCCACTATGGCTACACCTTC | CASSRPGQGHYGYTF
- | TRBJ2-5 | - | 14 | TRBV6-6 | TGTGCCAGCAGTCACGGGCGCCTACAAGAGACCCAGTACTTC | CASSHGRLQETQYF
TRBD2 | TRBJ2-7 | - | 14 | TRBV5-1 | TGCGCCAGCAGTTGGGGCGGGAGCTCCTACGAGCAGTACTTC | CASSWGGSSYEQYF
- | TRBJ1-5 | - | 12 | TRBV6-5 | TGTGCCAGCAGGGGGCAAGATCAGCCCCAGCATTTT | CASRGQDQPQHF
- | TRBJ1-5 | - | 15 | TRBV19 | TGTGCCAGTAGTCTATCTGAGTCGAGCAATCAGCCCCAGCATTTT | CASSLSESSNQPQHF
- | TRBJ1-3 | - | 13 | TRBV7-9 | TGTGCCAGCAGCTTAGACTTTGGAAACACCATATATTTT | CASSLDFGNTIYF
- | TRBJ1-5 | few | 15 | TRBV19 | TGTGCCAGTACCCCCTCCCGGGGGGGCGGTCAGCCCCAGCATTTT | CASTPSRGGGQPQHF
TRBD2 | TRBJ2-1 | - | 17 | TRBV11-2 | TGTGCCAGCAGTCTCAACAGCGGGAGGGCGTTTTACAATGAGCAGTTCTTC | CASSLNSGRAFYNEQFF